This is a list of T cell receptor beta chains from one sample in a study of OX40 agonist ivuxolimab in advanced cancers. Clones were read by immunoSEQ multiplex PCR, and TCRdb kept only the in-frame ones, dropping some. The sample comprises about 46,000 clones, approximately 85% of which are singletons, and more than 55% rests with the top ten. The specimen was CD4+ or CD8+ T cells sorted from blood, collected in a trial of the OX40 agonist ivuxolimab. These receptors all stem from an adult with an advanced solid tumor such as melanoma, head and neck, liver or kidney cancer. Both conserved end residues are part of each CDR3. The D gene is left open where the match is weak. Expanded clones get a size class; other rows say once, few or many, or leave the size out.

size	D	V	J	CDR3	DNA
once	.	TRBV6-6	TRBJ2-1	CASSDPGPRLHEQFF	TGTGCCAGCAGCGATCCGGGGCCCAGGCTTCATGAGCAGTTCTTC
.	.	TRBV18	TRBJ2-5	CASSPPVEGETQYF	TGTGCCAGCTCACCACCGGTGGAGGGAGAGACCCAGTACTTC
.	TRBD1	TRBV4-1	TRBJ2-1	CASSTGTGGHEQFF	TGCGCCAGCAGCACCGGGACAGGGGGCCATGAGCAGTTCTTC
.	.	TRBV7-2	TRBJ2-3	CASSSQRGGDTQYF	TGTGCCAGCAGCTCCCAACGGGGCGGAGATACGCAGTATTTT
once	TRBD2	TRBV6-5	TRBJ2-1	CASSYLAGIYNEQFF	TGTGCCAGCAGTTATCTAGCGGGGATTTACAATGAGCAGTTCTTC
.	.	TRBV19	TRBJ1-3	CASSITHVEVGNTIYF	TGTGCCAGTAGTATAACCCACGTGGAGGTCGGAAACACCATATATTTT
few	.	TRBV7-9	TRBJ1-2	CASSLEERGYTF	TGTGCCAGCAGCTTAGAGGAGAGGGGCTACACCTTC
.	.	TRBV2	TRBJ2-5	CASLRERGQETQYF	TGTGCCAGCTTGAGGGAAAGGGGACAAGAGACCCAGTACTTC
.	.	TRBV21-1	TRBJ1-2	CASSKVREANYGYTF	TGTGCCAGCAGCAAGGTCCGGGAAGCTAACTATGGCTACACCTTC
.	TRBD1	TRBV10-3	TRBJ2-1	CAISGSGTGTNEQFF	TGTGCCATCAGTGGATCCGGGACAGGGACAAACGAGCAGTTCTTC
.	TRBD2	TRBV27	TRBJ2-3	CASSGAGLALIGPETDTQYF	TGTGCCAGCAGTGGCGCGGGACTAGCCTTGATAGGGCCCGAGACAGATACGCAGTATTTT
once	.	TRBV11-3	TRBJ1-3	CASSLYGDVSGNTIYF	TGTGCCAGCAGCTTATATGGGGACGTGTCTGGAAACACCATATATTTT
.	TRBD1	TRBV5-1	TRBJ1-2	CASSPPWSQGENGYTF	TGCGCCAGCAGCCCGCCCTGGAGCCAGGGGGAAAATGGCTACACCTTC
.	TRBD2	TRBV5-1	TRBJ2-7	CASQPVAGSSYEQYF	TGCGCCAGCCAGCCAGTAGCGGGAAGCTCCTACGAGCAGTACTTC
.	.	TRBV4-1	TRBJ2-7	CASSQDKEPPQSFKYF	TGCGCCAGCAGCCAAGATAAGGAGCCGCCCCAATCATTTAAGTACTTC
.	TRBD1	TRBV5-6	TRBJ1-1	CASSLGGGAEAFF	TGTGCCAGCAGCTTGGGAGGGGGCGCGGAAGCTTTCTTT
.	.	TRBV11-2	TRBJ2-1	CASSFVAGYNEQFF	TGTGCCAGCAGCTTCGTGGCAGGGTACAATGAGCAGTTCTTC
.	.	TRBV18	TRBJ1-1	CASSPSGATEAFF	TGTGCCAGCTCACCTTCAGGGGCCACTGAAGCTTTCTTT
once	.	TRBV5-4	TRBJ2-5	CASSLGVGGPLETQYF	TGTGCCAGCAGCTTGGGAGTAGGGGGGCCCTTGGAGACCCAGTACTTC
.	.	TRBV19	TRBJ1-1	CASSMRRQNGMNTEAFF	TGTGCCAGTAGTATGAGAAGACAGAATGGTATGAACACTGAAGCTTTCTTT
.	.	TRBV5-6	TRBJ2-7	CASSLGGSSYEQYF	TGTGCCAGCAGCTTGGGGGGAAGCTCCTACGAGCAGTACTTC
once	TRBD1	TRBV19	TRBJ1-1	CASSITGTGAVEAFF	TGTGCCAGTAGTATTACTGGGACAGGGGCGGTTGAAGCTTTCTTT
.	.	TRBV7-2	TRBJ2-3	CASSLGTPRSDTQYF	TGTGCCAGCAGCTTAGGAACTCCCAGATCAGATACGCAGTATTTT
.	.	TRBV4-1	TRBJ1-2	CASSQARGPRELYGYTF	TGCGCCAGCAGCCAAGCTCGGGGACCACGAGAACTCTATGGCTACACCTTC
.	.	TRBV30	TRBJ1-5	CAWRVQIQPQHF	TGTGCCTGGAGGGTCCAAATCCAGCCCCAGCATTTT
once	TRBD1	TRBV30	TRBJ2-7	CAWRTGLYEQYF	TGTGCCTGGAGGACAGGGCTTTACGAGCAGTACTTC
.	TRBD1	TRBV9	TRBJ2-3	CASSPRQGSTDTQYF	TGTGCCAGCAGCCCCCGACAGGGCAGCACAGATACGCAGTATTTT
once	TRBD1	TRBV30	TRBJ2-7	CAWSWDSNGQYF	TGTGCCTGGAGTTGGGACAGTAATGGGCAGTACTTC
.	.	TRBV19	TRBJ1-1	CASSARDTPGTEAFF	TGTGCCAGTAGTGCCCGGGACACCCCCGGAACTGAAGCTTTCTTT
.	.	TRBV7-9	TRBJ2-1	CASSHVGDEQFF	TGTGCCAGCAGCCATGTAGGGGATGAGCAGTTCTTC
.	TRBD1	TRBV9	TRBJ1-1	CASSVEGGNTEAFF	TGTGCCAGCAGCGTAGAAGGGGGCAACACTGAAGCTTTCTTT
.	.	TRBV2	TRBJ2-2	CASSEGPNTGELFF	TGTGCCAGCAGTGAAGGGCCGAACACCGGGGAGCTGTTTTTT
.	.	TRBV7-8	TRBJ1-5	CASSLERADNQPQHF	TGTGCCAGCAGCTTAGAACGGGCAGATAATCAGCCCCAGCATTTT
.	.	TRBV21-1	TRBJ2-7	CASSKPPGRDSRVYEQYF	TGTGCCAGCAGCAAACCACCCGGCCGGGACAGTAGAGTCTACGAGCAGTACTTC
.	.	TRBV27	TRBJ1-4	CASSLYGVGQEKLFF	TGTGCCAGCAGTTTATATGGGGTGGGTCAGGAAAAACTGTTTTTT
.	TRBD2	TRBV18	TRBJ2-7	CASSPRLAGGRAHEQYF	TGTGCCAGCTCACCTAGGCTAGCGGGAGGTCGGGCCCACGAGCAGTACTTC
.	.	TRBV7-2	TRBJ2-7	CASSLVRAPLYEQYF	TGTGCCAGCAGCTTAGTCCGGGCTCCTCTCTACGAGCAGTACTTC
once	TRBD1	TRBV11-2	TRBJ2-1	CASSYTGGEDNEQFF	TGTGCCAGCAGTTATACAGGGGGTGAGGACAATGAGCAGTTCTTC
.	TRBD1	TRBV25-1	TRBJ1-2	CASQRQGAFKGYTF	TGTGCCAGCCAAAGGCAGGGGGCTTTTAAGGGCTACACCTTC
.	.	TRBV9	TRBJ2-3	CASSVIRTDTQYF	TGTGCCAGCAGCGTGATACGTACAGATACGCAGTATTTT
.	.	TRBV5-1	TRBJ2-1	CASSLARTYNEQFF	TGCGCCAGCAGCTTGGCTCGGACCTACAATGAGCAGTTCTTC
.	TRBD2	TRBV27	TRBJ2-1	CASSFRRLAGINEQFF	TGTGCCAGCAGTTTCAGGAGGCTAGCGGGGATCAATGAGCAGTTCTTC
.	.	TRBV6-5	TRBJ1-2	CASSGGQRGYTF	TGTGCCAGCAGCGGGGGACAACGAGGCTACACCTTC
.	TRBD1	TRBV2	TRBJ1-2	CASSLVAGGSTGYTF	TGTGCCAGCAGTTTGGTGGCAGGGGGCTCGACTGGCTACACCTTC
.	.	TRBV19	TRBJ1-5	CASSIGFGPQHF	TGTGCCAGTAGTATCGGGTTCGGCCCTCAGCATTTT